Below are 32 T cell receptor beta chains sequenced from a single sample in a study of blood T cell repertoires in COVID-19. TCRdb's copy holds only in-frame clones and misses some; the assay was immunoSEQ multiplex PCR. The data hold about 270,000 clones, with roughly 91% observed a single time. Sequencing was done on a sample of PBMCs or T cells enriched from blood (not recorded which). Receptor source: a woman aged 60-75 years in a cohort exposed to, infected with or recovered from COVID-19 (not recorded which).

The rearrangement joins TRBV6-5 to TRBJ2-7; D possibly corresponds to TRBD1 (6 bases). V lost 6 bases to trimming and J lost 3 bases, with 12 bases between them. Germline loops: CDR1 MNHEY, CDR2 SVGAGI. CDR3 length equals 13 residues. The CDR3 DNA follows: TGTGCCAGCAGCAGGACAGAGAGCTACGAGCAGTACTTC. Translating gives CASSRTESYEQYF.

The CDR3 nucleotides are TGTGCCAGCAGTTTGGGAATCGGGGGGCTATATGGCTACACCTTC. It codes for CASSLGIGGLYGYTF. This chain links TRBV28 with TRBJ1-2, with D possibly TRBD1 on 6 matching bases. This CDR3 comprises 15 residues. The V end lost 3 bases, the J end lost 5 bases, and 16 bases lay between the germline ends. Germline-derived CDR1 and CDR2 are MDHEN and SYDVKM.

The chain combines TRBV9 with TRBJ2-1, with TRBD2 identical over 10 bases. Germline assignment: CDR1 SGDLS and CDR2 YYNGEE. The CDR3 consists of 18 residues. V shed 3 bases, J shed 0 bases, and the junction held 9 bases outside the gene matches. The CDR3 nucleotides are TGTGCCAGCAGCGCGACTAGCGGGCTCCTTAGCTCCTACAATGAGCAGTTCTTC. This encodes CASSATSGLLSSYNEQFF.

This chain joins TRBV18 and TRBJ2-7; 9 nucleotides agree with TRBD1. J gave up 9 bases and V 4 bases, and 10 bases lay outside the gene matches. The CDR3 is made up of 14 amino acids. Per the germline V gene, CDR1 is KGHSH and CDR2 is LQKENI. In DNA, the CDR3 is TGTGCCAGCTCACTAACGGGACAGGGTTGGACGCAGTACTTC. Translated, it gives CASSLTGQGWTQYF.

The chain recombines TRBV15 with TRBJ2-3; D perhaps matches TRBD2 (6 bases). Germline loops: CDR1 LNHNV, CDR2 YYDKDF (reference sequence). The CDR3 runs to 17 residues. Trimming removed 3 bases from V and 2 bases from J, with 18 bases in between. CDR3 loop: CATSSSQLALITDTQYF. The CDR3 region has the DNA TGTGCCACCAGCAGTTCCCAACTAGCTCTGATCACAGATACGCAGTATTTT.

The J gene is TRBJ2-1, the V gene TRBV9; 11 bases map to TRBD2. This CDR3 comprises 18 residues. CDR1 SGDLS and CDR2 YYNGEE come from the germline V gene. The V and J ends lost 1 base and 3 bases, in that order; junction bases with no gene match: 9. The CDR3 reads CASSVTSGSTPYYNEQFF. The CDR3 DNA follows: TGTGCCAGCAGCGTAACTAGCGGGAGTACCCCATACTACAATGAGCAGTTCTTC.

The chain couples TRBV6-4 to TRBJ2-3, with 9 bases aligning to TRBD2. CDR3 length: 15 residues. CDR1 and CDR2 from the germline V gene are MRHNA and SNTAGT. V was pared by 7 bases and J by 0 bases, with 5 bases of the junction left unmatched. In DNA, the CDR3 is TGTGCCAGCATCGGACTAGCGTTTAGCACAGATACGCAGTATTTT. It encodes CASIGLAFSTDTQYF.

The chain combines TRBV6-5 with TRBJ2-3, with 7 bases aligning to TRBD2. The junction had 6 bases not matched to a gene; V was cut back by 9 bases and J by 0 bases. Germline assignment: CDR1 MNHEY and CDR2 SVGAGI. There are 14 residues in the CDR3. CDR3 residues: CASSSGSSTDTQYF. The DNA of the CDR3 is TGTGCCAGTTCTAGCGGATCGAGCACAGATACGCAGTATTTT.

The V and J genes are TRBV28 and TRBJ1-1, with TRBD1 as a possible D gene (5 bases). The length of the CDR3 is 14 residues. V was shortened by 6 bases and J by 5 bases, with 16 bases between the two germline ends. Per the germline V gene, CDR1 is MDHEN and CDR2 is SYDVKM. The CDR3 DNA sequence: TGTGCCAGCAGGACGGGGGGGGAGGAAACTGAAGCTTTCTTT. Translating gives CASRTGGEETEAFF.

The CDR3 bases are TGTGCCAGTAGCCGACGGGGAGAAAGCAATCAGCCCCAGCATTTT. As protein: CASSRRGESNQPQHF. The chain combines TRBV19 with TRBJ1-5; D is unresolved. This CDR3 has 15 amino acids. V was trimmed by 6 bases and J by 1 base, leaving 13 bases between them. Germline V gene sequence: CDR1 LNHDA, CDR2 SQIVND (reference sequence). The complete variable domain, with remaining parts taken from reference TRBV19 and TRBJ1-5, reads DGGITQSPKYLFRKEGQNVTLSCEQNLNHDAMYWYRQDPGQGLRLIYYSQIVNDFQKGDIAEGYSVSREKKESFPLTVTSAQKNPTAFYLCASSRRGESNQPQHFGDGTRLSIL.

V gene TRBV10-2 combines with J gene TRBJ1-2, with a weak D call TRBD1 (6 bases). The CDR3 is 11 amino acids. The germline CDR1 and CDR2 sequences are WSHSY and SAAADI. V dropped 6 bases and J dropped 6 bases, with 8 bases sitting between them. Written as DNA, the CDR3 is TGCGCCAGCAGGGGGGCCGATGGCTACACCTTC. As protein: CASRGADGYTF.

This chain uses TRBV11-2 with TRBJ2-7; D is undetermined. Trimming removed 3 bases from V and 3 bases from J, with 12 bases in between. CDR3 length: 14 amino acids. CDR1 SGHAT and CDR2 FQNNGV come from the germline V gene. CDR3 nucleotide sequence: TGTGCCAGCAGCTTCTCTAGATGGCTCTACGAGCAGTACTTC. It translates to CASSFSRWLYEQYF.

V usage is TRBV6-5 and J usage is TRBJ1-2, with a possible D match to TRBD1 (5 bases). V dropped 7 bases and J dropped 3 bases, with 18 bases sitting between them. The length of the CDR3 is 15 residues. Germline CDR1 is MNHEY and CDR2 is SVGAGI. The CDR3 is CASTHGGPTDYGYTF. CDR3 in DNA: TGTGCCAGCACCCACGGGGGACCTACCGACTATGGCTACACCTTC.

The V call is TRBV6-5, the J call TRBJ2-7, with D uncertain. The CDR3 runs 12 residues. Germline CDR1 is MNHEY and CDR2 is SVGAGI. Trimming removed 5 bases at V and 3 bases at J, with 8 bases between. The CDR3 here is CASSPSGYEQYF. CDR3 DNA: TGTGCCAGCAGTCCCTCGGGCTACGAGCAGTACTTC.

CDR3 sequence: CASSVGTSKGETQYF. The CDR3 DNA sequence: TGTGCCAGCAGCGTAGGCACTAGTAAAGGCGAGACCCAGTACTTC. The rearrangement uses TRBV9 and TRBJ2-5, with a weak D call TRBD2 (5 bases). In germline, CDR1 is SGDLS, CDR2 YYNGEE. CDR3 length: 15 amino acids. The germline V and J ends were trimmed by 0 bases and 5 bases, with 14 bases remaining between them. Full variable domain (outside the CDR3, taken from reference TRBV9 and TRBJ2-5): DSGVTQTPKHLITATGQRVTLRCSPRSGDLSVYWYQQSLDQGLQFLIQYYNGEERAKGNILERFSAQQFPDLHSELNLSSLELGDSALYFCASSVGTSKGETQYFGPGTRLLVL.

The CDR3 here is CASRPTSGSTYEQYF. The CDR3 DNA follows: TGTGCCAGCAGGCCTACTAGCGGGTCAACCTACGAGCAGTACTTC. The rearrangement uses TRBV28 and TRBJ2-7; TRBD2 matches at 9 bases. With V trimmed by 6 bases and J by 2 bases, 8 bases remained unmatched. CDR1 and CDR2 from the germline V gene are MDHEN and SYDVKM. The CDR3 has 15 amino acids. The full variable domain, rest sourced from reference TRBV28 and TRBJ2-7, is DVKVTQSSRYLVKRTGEKVFLECVQDMDHENMFWYRQDPGLGLRLIYFSYDVKMKEKGDIPEGYSVSREKKERFSLILESASTNQTSMYLCASRPTSGSTYEQYFGPGTRLTVT.

V gene TRBV7-9 combines with J gene TRBJ1-2; 7 nucleotides agree with TRBD1. CDR1 and CDR2 (germline): SEHNR, FQNEAQ (reference sequence). The CDR3 contains 16 residues. The V segment lost 1 base and the J segment 6 bases; nucleotides outside the gene matches: 11. The CDR3 DNA follows: TGTGCCAGCAGCTTAGGCGAGACAGGGTCGGGGGATGGCTACACCTTC. This sequence encodes CASSLGETGSGDGYTF.

The chain links TRBV7-2 to TRBJ2-5, with TRBD2 matching over 9 bases. J lost 2 bases, V lost 5 bases, and 9 bases had no gene match. Germline CDR1 SGHTA, CDR2 FQGNSA. The CDR3 is 16 residues long. The DNA for the CDR3 is TGTGCCAGCAGCAGGGGTCCTAGCGGGAAGCAAGAGACCCAGTACTTC. Translation gives CASSRGPSGKQETQYF. The entire variable domain, with the rest obtained from reference TRBV7-2 and TRBJ2-5, is as follows: GAGVSQSPSNKVTEKGKDVELRCDPISGHTALYWYRQSLGQGLEFLIYFQGNSAPDKSGLPSDRFSAERTGGSVSTLTIQRTQQEDSAVYLCASSRGPSGKQETQYFGPGTRLLVL.

V is TRBV5-1 and J is TRBJ2-7; D remains unclear. V lost 4 bases to trimming and J lost 2 bases, with 10 bases between them. The CDR3 sequence is 13 residues long. Germline V gene sequence: CDR1 SGHRS, CDR2 YFSETQ. The CDR3 is CASSPDSPYEQYF. The CDR3 bases are TGCGCCAGCAGCCCAGACTCCCCCTACGAGCAGTACTTC. The complete variable domain, with remaining parts taken from reference TRBV5-1 and TRBJ2-7, reads KAGVTQTPRYLIKTRGQQVTLSCSPISGHRSVSWYQQTPGQGLQFLFEYFSETQRNKGNFPGRFSGRQFSNSRSEMNVSTLELGDSALYLCASSPDSPYEQYFGPGTRLTVT.

This clone was recorded a few times. The chain joins TRBV6-4 to TRBJ1-6; D ambiguous. Trimming cost V 3 bases and J 7 bases, with 10 bases left between them. The CDR3 totals 14 residues. The germline V gene has CDR1 MRHNA and CDR2 SNTAGT. As DNA, the CDR3 is TGTGCCAGCAGTGAAAGCCCCGGGAATTCACCCCTCCACTTT. Protein sequence: CASSESPGNSPLHF.

The chain uses TRBV6-5 and TRBJ2-3; 9 nucleotides align to TRBD2. The ends lost 5 bases at V and 0 bases at J; junction bases unmatched: 3. The CDR3 contains 15 residues. Per germline, CDR1 MNHEY and CDR2 SVGAGI. In nucleotides, the CDR3 is TGTGCCAGCAGTCGACTAGCGGTGAGCACAGATACGCAGTATTTT. Its translation: CASSRLAVSTDTQYF.

V usage is TRBV3-1 (or the pseudogene TRBV3-2) and J usage is TRBJ1-2; D perhaps matches TRBD1 (6 bases). The CDR3 has 14 residues. Germline CDR1 LGHDT, CDR2 YNNKEL (reference sequence). Trimming removed 4 bases at V and 1 base at J, with 10 bases between. The CDR3: CASSPRTDNYGYTF. In nucleotides, the CDR3 is TGTGCCAGCAGCCCCCGGACAGATAACTATGGCTACACCTTC.

The chain joins TRBV7-2 to TRBJ1-2, with D tentatively TRBD1 (5 bases). The CDR3 spans 12 residues. Germline V gene lookup returns CDR1 SGHTA and CDR2 FQGNSA. V gave up 11 bases and J gave up 7 bases, with 17 bases separating them. CDR3 nucleotide sequence: TGTGCCTCCCACTCAGGGTTCGGTGGCTACACCTTC. It is translated as CASHSGFGGYTF. The full variable domain, rest sourced from reference TRBV7-2 and TRBJ1-2, is GAGVSQSPSNKVTEKGKDVELRCDPISGHTALYWYRQSLGQGLEFLIYFQGNSAPDKSGLPSDRFSAERTGGSVSTLTIQRTQQEDSAVYLCASHSGFGGYTFGSGTRLTVV.

The chain carries TRBV6-2 or TRBV6-3 and TRBJ2-2, with D possibly matching TRBD2 (5 bases). The CDR3 totals 15 residues. CDR1 MNHEY and CDR2 SVGEGT come from the germline V gene. V lost 2 bases to trimming and J lost 6 bases, with 13 bases between them. CDR3 loop: CASSYRADGAGELFF. CDR3 DNA sequence: TGTGCCAGCAGTTACAGAGCGGATGGGGCCGGGGAGCTGTTTTTT.

This chain connects TRBV6-1 to TRBJ2-3; D possibly corresponds to TRBD1 (5 bases). The ends were cut back, 0 bases at V and 3 bases at J, with 13 bases in the middle. Germline CDR1 is MNHNS and CDR2 is SASEGT. The CDR3 is 16 amino acids. The CDR3 reads CASSEAAQGRTDTQYF. In DNA form, the CDR3 reads TGTGCCAGCAGTGAAGCGGCGCAGGGAAGGACAGATACGCAGTATTTT.

The CDR3 loop is CASSPQTGLNTGELFF. The CDR3 DNA reads TGCGCCAGCAGCCCCCAGACAGGGTTGAACACCGGGGAGCTGTTTTTT. The V and J genes are TRBV5-1 and TRBJ2-2; 7 bases are a match to TRBD1. The CDR3 sequence is 16 residues long. Germline V lookup: CDR1 SGHRS, CDR2 YFSETQ. V gave up 4 bases and J gave up 1 base; unmatched junction bases: 7. Full variable domain (missing parts from reference TRBV5-1 and TRBJ2-2): KAGVTQTPRYLIKTRGQQVTLSCSPISGHRSVSWYQQTPGQGLQFLFEYFSETQRNKGNFPGRFSGRQFSNSRSEMNVSTLELGDSALYLCASSPQTGLNTGELFFGEGSRLTVL.

V usage is TRBV19 and J usage is TRBJ2-3; a weak D match, TRBD1 (5 bases). Trimming shortened V by 3 bases and J by 2 bases, and 15 bases separated the two germline ends. This CDR3 has 16 residues. Per the germline V gene, CDR1 is LNHDA and CDR2 is SQIVND (reference sequence). In nucleotides, the CDR3 is TGTGCCAGTAGTATCCAGGGCCCTCCGGCCACAGATACGCAGTATTTT. This codes for CASSIQGPPATDTQYF.

Only one count was recorded for this clone. The V and J genes are TRBV19 and TRBJ1-2, with a weak D call TRBD1 (6 bases). Germline CDR1 is LNHDA and CDR2 is SQIVND (reference sequence). Trimming removed 1 base from V and 6 bases from J, with 12 bases in between. The CDR3 is 14 residues long. In DNA, the CDR3 is TGTGCCAGTAGTATAGCGACAGGAAGAAATGGCTACACCTTC. This translates into CASSIATGRNGYTF.

This rearrangement joins TRBV11-2 to TRBJ2-3, with TRBD1 matching 9 bases. CDR1 and CDR2 (germline): SGHAT, FQNNGV. The CDR3 totals 16 residues. Trimming removed 5 bases from V and 3 bases from J; junction bases left unmatched: 9. The CDR3 region is CASSRRTGAGTDTQYF. The CDR3 DNA sequence: TGTGCCAGCAGCCGAAGGACAGGGGCTGGGACAGATACGCAGTATTTT.

This clone was seen a handful of times. The chain carries TRBV12-3 or TRBV12-4 and TRBJ1-1; D is undetermined. Trimming cost V 6 bases and J 5 bases, with 13 bases left between them. This CDR3 has 13 amino acids. For the CDR3, the DNA is TGTGCCAGCAGCGCACAGATCGAGACTGAAGCTTTCTTT. Translated: CASSAQIETEAFF.

The gene calls are TRBV30 and TRBJ2-1; TRBD1 matches 8 bases. The CDR3 spans 15 residues. The J segment lost 6 bases and the V segment lost 3 bases, leaving 10 bases of the junction unmatched. Germline loops: CDR1 GTSNPN, CDR2 SVGIG (reference sequence). The DNA for the CDR3 is TGTGCCTGGAGCCGAGACAGGGGAAATGGCAATGAGCAGTTCTTC. Its protein is CAWSRDRGNGNEQFF.

The chain carries TRBV19 and TRBJ2-1; possible D gene TRBD2, 6 bases. Per the germline V gene, CDR1 is LNHDA and CDR2 is SQIVND (reference sequence). V lost 1 base to trimming and J lost 6 bases, with 13 bases between them. The CDR3 consists of 15 residues. For the CDR3, the DNA is TGTGCCAGTAGTATAGTGGCGGGAAGGGGCAATGAGCAGTTCTTC. As protein: CASSIVAGRGNEQFF.